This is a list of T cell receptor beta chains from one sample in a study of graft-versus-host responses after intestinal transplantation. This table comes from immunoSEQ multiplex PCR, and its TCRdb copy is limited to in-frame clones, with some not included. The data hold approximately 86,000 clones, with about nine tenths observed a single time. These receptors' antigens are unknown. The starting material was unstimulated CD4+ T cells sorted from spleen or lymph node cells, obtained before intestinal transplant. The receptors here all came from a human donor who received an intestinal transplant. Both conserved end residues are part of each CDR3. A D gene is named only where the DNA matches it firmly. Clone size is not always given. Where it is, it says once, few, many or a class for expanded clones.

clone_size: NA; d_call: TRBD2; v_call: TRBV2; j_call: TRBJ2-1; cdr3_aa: CASSVDLAGYNEQFF; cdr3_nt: TGTGCCAGCAGTGTCGACCTAGCGGGATACAATGAGCAGTTCTTC
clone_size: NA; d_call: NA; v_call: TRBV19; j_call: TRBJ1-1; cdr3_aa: CASSIRREVPPTEAFF; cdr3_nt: TGTGCCAGTAGCATTAGACGTGAGGTCCCCCCGACTGAAGCTTTCTTT
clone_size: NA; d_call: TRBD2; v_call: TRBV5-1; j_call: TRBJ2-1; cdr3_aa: CASSALAGGGSYNEQFF; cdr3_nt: TGCGCCAGCAGCGCACTAGCGGGGGGGGGCTCCTACAATGAGCAGTTCTTC
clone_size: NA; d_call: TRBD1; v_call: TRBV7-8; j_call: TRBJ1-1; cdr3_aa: CASSHTGVTEAFF; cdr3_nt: TGTGCCAGCAGCCACACAGGGGTAACTGAAGCTTTCTTT
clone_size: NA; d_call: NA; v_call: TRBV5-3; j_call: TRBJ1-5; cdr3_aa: CARSLGSGQHPYSNQPQHF; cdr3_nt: TGTGCCAGAAGCTTGGGCTCCGGACAGCACCCATATAGCAATCAGCCCCAGCATTTT
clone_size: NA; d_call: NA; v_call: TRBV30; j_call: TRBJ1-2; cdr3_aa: CAWSVDRSSGYTF; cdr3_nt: TGTGCCTGGAGTGTCGACAGATCGAGTGGCTACACCTTC
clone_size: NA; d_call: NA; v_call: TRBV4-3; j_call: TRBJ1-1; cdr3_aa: CASSQDRGWREAFF; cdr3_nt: TGCGCCAGCAGCCAAGATAGGGGCTGGCGTGAAGCTTTCTTT
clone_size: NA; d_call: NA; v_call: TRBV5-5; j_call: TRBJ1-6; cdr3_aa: CASSTRQAGNSPLHF; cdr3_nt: TGTGCCAGCAGCACTAGACAGGCAGGGAATTCACCCCTCCACTTT
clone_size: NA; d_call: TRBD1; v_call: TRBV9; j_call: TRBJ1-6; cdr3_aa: CASSRDRGYNSPLHF; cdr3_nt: TGTGCCAGCAGTCGGGACAGGGGCTATAATTCACCCCTCCACTTT
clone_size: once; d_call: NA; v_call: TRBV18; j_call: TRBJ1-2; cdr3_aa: CASSPDLTLTGYGYTF; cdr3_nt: TGTGCCAGCTCACCAGATTTGACCCTAACGGGCTATGGCTACACCTTC
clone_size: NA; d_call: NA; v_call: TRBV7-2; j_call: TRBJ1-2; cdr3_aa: CASSSILPKSYGYTF; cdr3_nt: TGTGCCAGCAGCTCGATACTACCGAAGTCCTATGGCTACACCTTC
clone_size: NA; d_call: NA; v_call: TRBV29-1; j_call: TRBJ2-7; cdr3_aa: CSVVRQDYEQYF; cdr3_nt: TGCAGCGTTGTGAGACAGGACTACGAGCAGTACTTC
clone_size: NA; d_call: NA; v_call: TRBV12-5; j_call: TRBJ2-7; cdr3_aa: CASGLSGGSYEQYF; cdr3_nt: TGTGCTAGTGGTTTGAGCGGAGGCTCCTACGAGCAGTACTTC
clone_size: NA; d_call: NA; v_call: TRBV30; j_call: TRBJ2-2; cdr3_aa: CAWGRYASLLVGELFF; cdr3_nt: TGTGCCTGGGGGAGGTACGCTAGCCTCCTCGTCGGGGAGCTGTTTTTT
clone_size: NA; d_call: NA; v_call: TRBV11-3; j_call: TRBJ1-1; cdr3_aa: CASSLGAGRTEAFF; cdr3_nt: TGTGCCAGCAGCCTTGGGGCAGGGCGGACTGAAGCTTTCTTT
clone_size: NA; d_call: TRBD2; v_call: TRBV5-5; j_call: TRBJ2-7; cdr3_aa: CASHLAGGNEQYF; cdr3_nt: TGTGCCAGCCACCTAGCGGGGGGTAACGAGCAGTACTTC
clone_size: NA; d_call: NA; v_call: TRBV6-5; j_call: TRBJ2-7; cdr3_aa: CASSYSGRGASYEQYF; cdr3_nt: TGTGCCAGCAGTTACTCCGGCAGGGGGGCCTCCTACGAGCAGTACTTC
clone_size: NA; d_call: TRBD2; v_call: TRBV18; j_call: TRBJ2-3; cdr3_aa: CASLTSGGTDTQYF; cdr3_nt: TGTGCCAGCTTGACTAGCGGCGGGACAGATACGCAGTATTTT
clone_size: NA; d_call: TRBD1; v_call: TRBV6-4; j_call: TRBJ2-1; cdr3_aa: CASSDLPGTGGKGEQFF; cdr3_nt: TGTGCCAGCAGTGATCTCCCCGGGACAGGGGGAAAGGGTGAGCAGTTCTTC
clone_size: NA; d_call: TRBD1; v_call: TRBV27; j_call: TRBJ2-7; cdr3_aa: CASSFTPGTGRHEQYF; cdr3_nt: TGTGCCAGCAGCTTTACCCCCGGGACAGGGCGCCACGAGCAGTACTTC
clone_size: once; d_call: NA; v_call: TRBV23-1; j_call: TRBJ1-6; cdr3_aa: CASSQPGRAGNSPLHF; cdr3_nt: TGCGCCAGCAGTCAACCCGGCAGGGCAGGTAATTCACCCCTCCACTTT
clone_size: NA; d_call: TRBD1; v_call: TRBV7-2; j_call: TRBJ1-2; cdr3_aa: CASSLAGQVFYGYTF; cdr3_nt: TGTGCCAGCAGCTTAGCGGGACAGGTCTTCTATGGCTACACCTTC
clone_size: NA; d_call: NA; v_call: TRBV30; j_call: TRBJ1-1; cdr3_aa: CACSESPRGGTEAFF; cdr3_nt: TGTGCCTGTTCAGAAAGTCCCCGGGGGGGTACTGAAGCTTTCTTT
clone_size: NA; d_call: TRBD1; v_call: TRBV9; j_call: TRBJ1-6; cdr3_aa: CASSARQGDSPLHF; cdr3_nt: TGTGCCAGCAGCGCCAGACAGGGGGATTCACCCCTCCACTTT
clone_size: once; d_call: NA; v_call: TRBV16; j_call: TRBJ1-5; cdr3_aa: CASSHDRSNQPQHF; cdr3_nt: TGTGCCAGCAGCCACGACAGAAGCAATCAGCCCCAGCATTTT
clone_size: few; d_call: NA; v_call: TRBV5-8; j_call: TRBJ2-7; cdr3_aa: CASSFTYEQYF; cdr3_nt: TGTGCCAGCAGCTTTACCTACGAGCAGTACTTC
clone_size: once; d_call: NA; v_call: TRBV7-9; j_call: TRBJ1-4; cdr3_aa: CASSFTGGAGEKLFF; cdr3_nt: TGTGCCAGCAGCTTCACGGGGGGGGCGGGTGAAAAACTGTTTTTT
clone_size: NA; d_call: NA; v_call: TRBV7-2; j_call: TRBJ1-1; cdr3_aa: CASSPRVNTEAFF; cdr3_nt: TGTGCCAGCAGCCCCAGGGTGAACACTGAAGCTTTCTTT
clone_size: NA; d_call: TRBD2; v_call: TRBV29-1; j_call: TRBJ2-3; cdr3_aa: CSVSSLAGGHTQYF; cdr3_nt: TGCAGCGTTTCGTCACTAGCGGGGGGGCATACGCAGTATTTT
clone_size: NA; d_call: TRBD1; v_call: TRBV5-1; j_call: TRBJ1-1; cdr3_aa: CASSGDSRNTEAFF; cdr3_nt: TGCGCCAGCAGCGGGGACAGTCGGAACACTGAAGCTTTCTTT
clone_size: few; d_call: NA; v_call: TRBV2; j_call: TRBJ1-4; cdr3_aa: CASSGEGINNEKLFF; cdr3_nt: TGTGCCAGCAGTGGGGAGGGAATAAACAATGAAAAACTGTTTTTT
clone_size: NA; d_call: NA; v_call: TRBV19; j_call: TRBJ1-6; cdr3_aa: CASSIGTGLPNSPLHF; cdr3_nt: TGTGCCAGTAGTATAGGTACCGGTCTGCCGAATTCACCCCTCCACTTT
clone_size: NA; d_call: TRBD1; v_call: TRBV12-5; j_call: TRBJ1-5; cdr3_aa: CASGLVLGLAGGGQPQHF; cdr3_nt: TGTGCTAGTGGTTTGGTACTCGGGCTAGCAGGGGGCGGTCAGCCCCAGCATTTT
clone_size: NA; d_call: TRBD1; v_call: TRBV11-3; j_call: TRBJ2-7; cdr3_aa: CASSLDSTGGAEQYF; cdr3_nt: TGTGCCAGCAGCTTAGATTCGACAGGGGGCGCGGAGCAGTACTTC
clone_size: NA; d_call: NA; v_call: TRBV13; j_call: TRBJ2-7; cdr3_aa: CASSLVAGEQYF; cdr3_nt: TGTGCCAGCAGCTTAGTGGCGGGCGAGCAGTACTTC
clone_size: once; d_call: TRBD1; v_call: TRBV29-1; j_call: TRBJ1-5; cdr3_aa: CSVETGGNQPQHF; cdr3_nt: TGCAGCGTAGAGACAGGGGGAAATCAGCCCCAGCATTTT
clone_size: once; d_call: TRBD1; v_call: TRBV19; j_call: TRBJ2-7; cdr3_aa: CASRPGQGLYEQYF; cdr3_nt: TGTGCCAGTAGACCGGGACAGGGGCTCTACGAGCAGTACTTC
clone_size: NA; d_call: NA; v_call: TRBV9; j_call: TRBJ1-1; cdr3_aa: CASSVESSMNTEAFF; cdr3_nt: TGTGCCAGCAGCGTAGAAAGCTCCATGAACACTGAAGCTTTCTTT
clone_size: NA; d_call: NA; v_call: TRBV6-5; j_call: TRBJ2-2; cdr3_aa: CATRTATNTGELFF; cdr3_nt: TGTGCCACCCGGACAGCGACGAACACCGGGGAGCTGTTTTTT
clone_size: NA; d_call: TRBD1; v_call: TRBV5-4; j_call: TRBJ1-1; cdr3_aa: CASSLTGGLGTEAFF; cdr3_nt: TGTGCCAGCAGCTTGACAGGGGGCCTGGGCACTGAAGCTTTCTTT
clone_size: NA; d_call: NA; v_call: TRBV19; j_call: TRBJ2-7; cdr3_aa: CASSILGRTTPPYEQYF; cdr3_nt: TGTGCCAGTAGTATACTCGGCAGGACTACACCACCCTACGAGCAGTACTTC
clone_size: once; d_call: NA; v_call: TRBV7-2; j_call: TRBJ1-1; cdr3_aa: CATGAGGRWNTEAFF; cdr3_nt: TGTGCCACCGGTGCGGGGGGTAGATGGAACACTGAAGCTTTCTTT